One T cell receptor beta chain is described in this entry. This specimen belongs to a study of glioma-infiltrating T cells after dendritic cell vaccination. This CDR3 has 15 residues. The V gene's germline CDR1 is SGHRS and CDR2 YFSETQ. V shed 2 bases, J shed 4 bases, and the junction held 6 bases outside the gene matches. As to time point: after dendritic cell vaccination, including at tumor progression/relapse. Measured with immunoSEQ multiplex PCR; TCRdb has only the in-frame clones, and not every one. The top ten hold approximately 2.1% of the sample, which has 85,000 to 100,000 clones, approximately 75% seen once.

The source was blood, collected after dendritic cell vaccination. The chain couples TRBV5-1 to TRBJ2-1; 7 bases fit TRBD1. This clonotype originated in a human donor with glioblastoma. The CDR3 reads CASSLSGQSYNEQFF. CDR3 in DNA: TGCGCCAGCAGCTTATCGGGACAGAGTTACAATGAGCAGTTCTTC.